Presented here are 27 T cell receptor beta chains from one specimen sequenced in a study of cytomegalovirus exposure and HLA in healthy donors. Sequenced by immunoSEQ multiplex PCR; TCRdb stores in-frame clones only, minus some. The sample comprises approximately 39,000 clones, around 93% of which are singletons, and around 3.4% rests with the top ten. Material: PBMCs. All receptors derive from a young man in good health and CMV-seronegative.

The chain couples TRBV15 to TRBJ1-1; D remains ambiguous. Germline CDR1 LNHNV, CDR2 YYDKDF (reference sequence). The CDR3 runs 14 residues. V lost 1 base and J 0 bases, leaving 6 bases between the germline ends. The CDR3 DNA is TGTGCCACCAGCAGAGTAGGAGTGAACACTGAAGCTTTCTTT. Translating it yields CATSRVGVNTEAFF.

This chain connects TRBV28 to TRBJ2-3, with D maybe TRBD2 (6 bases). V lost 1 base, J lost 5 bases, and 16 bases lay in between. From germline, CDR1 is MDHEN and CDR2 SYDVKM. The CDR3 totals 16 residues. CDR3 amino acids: CASSLSFGGRKDTQYF. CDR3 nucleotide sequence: TGTGCCAGCAGTTTATCGTTCGGGGGAAGGAAAGATACGCAGTATTTT.

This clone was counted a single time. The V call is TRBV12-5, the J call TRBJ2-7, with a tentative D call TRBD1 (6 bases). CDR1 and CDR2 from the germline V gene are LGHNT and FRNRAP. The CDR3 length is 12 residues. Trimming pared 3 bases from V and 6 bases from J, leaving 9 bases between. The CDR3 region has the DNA TGTGCTAGTGGTTTCGTCAGGGGCGAGCAGTACTTC. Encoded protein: CASGFVRGEQYF. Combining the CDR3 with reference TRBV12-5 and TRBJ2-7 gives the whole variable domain DARVTQTPRHKVTEMGQEVTMRCQPILGHNTVFWYRQTMMQGLELLAYFRNRAPLDDSGMPKDRFSAEMPDATLATLKIQPSEPRDSAVYFCASGFVRGEQYFGPGTRLTVT.

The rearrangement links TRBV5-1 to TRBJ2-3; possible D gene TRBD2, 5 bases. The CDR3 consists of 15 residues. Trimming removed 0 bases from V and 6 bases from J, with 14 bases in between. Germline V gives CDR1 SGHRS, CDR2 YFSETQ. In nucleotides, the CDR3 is TGCGCCAGCAGCTTGGATGGGGTAGCGACCGATACGCAGTATTTT. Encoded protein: CASSLDGVATDTQYF.

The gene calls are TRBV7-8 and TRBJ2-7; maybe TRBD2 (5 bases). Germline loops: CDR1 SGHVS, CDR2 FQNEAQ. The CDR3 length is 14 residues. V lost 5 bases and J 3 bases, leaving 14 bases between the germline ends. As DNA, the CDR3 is TGTGCCAGCAGCCCCAGGCGGGTAGACTACGAGCAGTACTTC. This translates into CASSPRRVDYEQYF.

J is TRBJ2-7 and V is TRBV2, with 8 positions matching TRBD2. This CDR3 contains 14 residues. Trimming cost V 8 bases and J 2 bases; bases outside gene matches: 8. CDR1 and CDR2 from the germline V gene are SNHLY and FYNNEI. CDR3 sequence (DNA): TGTGCCAGCCGAACTAGCGGAAACCCCTACGAGCAGTACTTC. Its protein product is CASRTSGNPYEQYF. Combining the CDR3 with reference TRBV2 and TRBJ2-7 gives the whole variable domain EPEVTQTPSHQVTQMGQEVILRCVPISNHLYFYWYRQILGQKVEFLVSFYNNEISEKSEIFDDQFSVERPDGSNFTLKIRSTKLEDSAMYFCASRTSGNPYEQYFGPGTRLTVT.

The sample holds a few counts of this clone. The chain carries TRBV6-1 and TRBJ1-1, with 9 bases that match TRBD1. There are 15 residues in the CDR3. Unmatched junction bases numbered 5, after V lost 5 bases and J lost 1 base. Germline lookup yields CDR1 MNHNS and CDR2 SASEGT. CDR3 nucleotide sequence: TGTGCCAGCAGTCTTCGGACAGGGGCGAACACTGAAGCTTTCTTT. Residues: CASSLRTGANTEAFF.

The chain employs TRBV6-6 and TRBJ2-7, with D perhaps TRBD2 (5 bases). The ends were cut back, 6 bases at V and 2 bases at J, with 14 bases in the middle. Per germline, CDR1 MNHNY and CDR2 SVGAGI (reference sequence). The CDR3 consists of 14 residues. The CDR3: CASSPLRRAYEQYF. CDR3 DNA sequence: TGTGCCAGCAGCCCACTCCGGCGGGCCTACGAGCAGTACTTC.

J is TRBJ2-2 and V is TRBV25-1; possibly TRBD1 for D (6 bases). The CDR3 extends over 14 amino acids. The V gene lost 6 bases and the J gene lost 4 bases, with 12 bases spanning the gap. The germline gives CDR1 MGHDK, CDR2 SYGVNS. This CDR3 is CASSYRDGTGELFF. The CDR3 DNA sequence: TGTGCCAGCAGCTACAGGGATGGCACCGGGGAGCTGTTTTTT.

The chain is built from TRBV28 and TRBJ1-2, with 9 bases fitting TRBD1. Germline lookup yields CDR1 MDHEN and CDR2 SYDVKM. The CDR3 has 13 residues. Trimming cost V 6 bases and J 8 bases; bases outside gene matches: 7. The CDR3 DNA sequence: TGTGCCAGCAGGGAACAGGGGGCTCAAGGCTACACCTTC. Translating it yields CASREQGAQGYTF.

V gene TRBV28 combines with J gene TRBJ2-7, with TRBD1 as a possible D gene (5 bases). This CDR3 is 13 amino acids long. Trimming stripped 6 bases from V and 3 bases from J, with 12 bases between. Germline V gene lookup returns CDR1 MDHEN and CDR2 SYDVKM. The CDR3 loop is CASSPDIFYEQYF. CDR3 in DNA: TGTGCCAGCAGCCCGGACATATTCTACGAGCAGTACTTC.

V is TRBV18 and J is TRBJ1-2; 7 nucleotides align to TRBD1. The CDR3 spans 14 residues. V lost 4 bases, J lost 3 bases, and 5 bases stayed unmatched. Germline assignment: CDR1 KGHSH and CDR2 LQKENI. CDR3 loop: CASSRDRADYGYTF. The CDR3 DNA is TGTGCCAGCTCACGTGACAGGGCGGACTATGGCTACACCTTC.

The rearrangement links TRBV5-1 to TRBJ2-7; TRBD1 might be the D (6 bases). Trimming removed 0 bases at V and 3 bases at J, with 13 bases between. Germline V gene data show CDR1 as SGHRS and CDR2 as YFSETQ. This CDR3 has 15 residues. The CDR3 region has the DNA TGCGCCAGCAGCTTGGGGACAGAACCCCTCTACGAGCAGTACTTC. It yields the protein CASSLGTEPLYEQYF.

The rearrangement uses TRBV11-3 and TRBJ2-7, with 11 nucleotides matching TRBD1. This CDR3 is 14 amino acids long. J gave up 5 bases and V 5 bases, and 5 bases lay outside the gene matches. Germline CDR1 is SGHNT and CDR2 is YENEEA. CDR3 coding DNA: TGTGCCAGCAGCATGGGACAGGGGGGGAACGAGCAGTACTTC. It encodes CASSMGQGGNEQYF. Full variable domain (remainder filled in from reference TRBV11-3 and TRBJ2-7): EAGVVQSPRYKIIEKKQPVAFWCNPISGHNTLYWYLQNLGQGPELLIRYENEEAVDDSQLPKDRFSAERLKGVDSTLKIQPAELGDSAVYLCASSMGQGGNEQYFGPGTRLTVT.

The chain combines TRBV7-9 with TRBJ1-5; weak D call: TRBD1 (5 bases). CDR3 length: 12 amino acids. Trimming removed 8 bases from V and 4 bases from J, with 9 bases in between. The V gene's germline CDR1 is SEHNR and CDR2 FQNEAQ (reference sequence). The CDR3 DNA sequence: TGTGCCAGCCAGACAGAAAATCAGCCCCAGCATTTT. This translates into CASQTENQPQHF.

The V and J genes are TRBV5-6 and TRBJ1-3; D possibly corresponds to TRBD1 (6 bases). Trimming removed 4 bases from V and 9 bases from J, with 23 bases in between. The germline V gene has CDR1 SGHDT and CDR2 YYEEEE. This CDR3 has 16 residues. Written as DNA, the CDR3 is TGTGCCAGCAGCGAACAGGGAACGGGTTGGGACCTCACCATATATTTT. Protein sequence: CASSEQGTGWDLTIYF.

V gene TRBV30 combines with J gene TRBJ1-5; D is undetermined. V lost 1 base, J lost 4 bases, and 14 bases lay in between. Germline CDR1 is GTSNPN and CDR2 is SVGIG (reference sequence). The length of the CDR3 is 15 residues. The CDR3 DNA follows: TGTGCCTGGAGTGGAGGGAGTCATTCAAATCAGCCCCAGCATTTT. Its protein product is CAWSGGSHSNQPQHF.

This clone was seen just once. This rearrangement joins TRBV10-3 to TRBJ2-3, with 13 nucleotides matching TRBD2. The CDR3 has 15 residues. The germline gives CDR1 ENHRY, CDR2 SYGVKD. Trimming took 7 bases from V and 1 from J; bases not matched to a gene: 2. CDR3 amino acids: CAINGLAGGTDTQYF. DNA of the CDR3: TGTGCCATCAACGGACTAGCGGGAGGCACAGATACGCAGTATTTT.

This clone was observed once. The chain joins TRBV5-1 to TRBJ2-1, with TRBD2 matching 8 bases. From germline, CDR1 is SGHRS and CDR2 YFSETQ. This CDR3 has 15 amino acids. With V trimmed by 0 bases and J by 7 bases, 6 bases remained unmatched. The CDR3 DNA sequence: TGCGCCAGCAGCTTGGCCCCGGGACTAGGAAATGAGCAGTTCTTC. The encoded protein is CASSLAPGLGNEQFF.

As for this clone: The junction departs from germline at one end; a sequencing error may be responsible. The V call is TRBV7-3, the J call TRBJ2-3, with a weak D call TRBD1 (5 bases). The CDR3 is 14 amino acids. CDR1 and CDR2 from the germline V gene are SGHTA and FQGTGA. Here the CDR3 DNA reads TGTGCCAGAAGCTTCCCCAGGGTAATAGATACGCAGTATTTT. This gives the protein CARSFPRVIDTQYF.

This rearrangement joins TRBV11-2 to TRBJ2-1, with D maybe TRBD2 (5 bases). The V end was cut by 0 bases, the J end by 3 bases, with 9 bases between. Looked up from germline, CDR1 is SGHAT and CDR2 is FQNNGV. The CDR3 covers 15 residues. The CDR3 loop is CASSLEIGIYNEQFF. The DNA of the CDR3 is TGTGCCAGCAGCTTAGAAATCGGGATCTACAATGAGCAGTTCTTC.

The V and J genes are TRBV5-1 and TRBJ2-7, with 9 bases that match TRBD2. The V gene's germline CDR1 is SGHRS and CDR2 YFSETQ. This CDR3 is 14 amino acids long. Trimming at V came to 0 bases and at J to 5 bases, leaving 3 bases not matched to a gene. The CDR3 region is CASSLGSGSHEQYF. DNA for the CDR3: TGCGCCAGCAGCTTGGGTAGCGGGAGCCACGAGCAGTACTTC.

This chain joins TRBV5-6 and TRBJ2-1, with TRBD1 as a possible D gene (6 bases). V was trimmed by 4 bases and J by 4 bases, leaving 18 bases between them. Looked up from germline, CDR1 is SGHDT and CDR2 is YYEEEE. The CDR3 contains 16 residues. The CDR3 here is CASSPPIIGGYNEQFF. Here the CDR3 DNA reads TGTGCCAGCAGCCCACCGATCATAGGGGGTTACAATGAGCAGTTCTTC.

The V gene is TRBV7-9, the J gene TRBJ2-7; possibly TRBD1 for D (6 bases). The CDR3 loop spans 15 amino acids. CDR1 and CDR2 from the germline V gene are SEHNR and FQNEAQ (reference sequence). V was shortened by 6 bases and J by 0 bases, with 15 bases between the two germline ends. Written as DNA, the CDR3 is TGTGCCAGCAGGAGTAAGGGGGAGAGCTCCTACGAGCAGTACTTC. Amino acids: CASRSKGESSYEQYF.

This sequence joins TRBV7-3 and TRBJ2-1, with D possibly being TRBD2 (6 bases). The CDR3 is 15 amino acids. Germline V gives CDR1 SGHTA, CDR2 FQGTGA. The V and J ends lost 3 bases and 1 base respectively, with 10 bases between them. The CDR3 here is CASSFSSASYNEQFF. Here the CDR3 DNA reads TGTGCCAGCAGCTTCTCTAGCGCGTCCTACAATGAGCAGTTCTTC.

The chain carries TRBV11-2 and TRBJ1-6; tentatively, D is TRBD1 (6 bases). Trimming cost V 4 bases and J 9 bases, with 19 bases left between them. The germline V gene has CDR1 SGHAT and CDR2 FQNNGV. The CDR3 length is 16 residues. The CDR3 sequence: CASSSLSQGMGSPLHF. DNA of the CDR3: TGTGCCAGCAGCTCACTATCGCAGGGGATGGGTTCACCCCTCCACTTT.

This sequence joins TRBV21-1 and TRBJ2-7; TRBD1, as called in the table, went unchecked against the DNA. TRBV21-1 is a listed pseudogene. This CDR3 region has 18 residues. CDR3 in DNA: TGTGCCAGCAGCAAAGAGGGGAGCAGGGACAGGGGACTCTACGAGCAGTACTTC. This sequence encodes CASSKEGSRDRGLYEQYF.